Ten or more counts support the clone carrying this TCR beta chain. Germline V CDR1 and CDR2: KGHSH, LQKENI. V dropped 2 bases and J dropped 5 bases, with 18 bases sitting between them. This CDR3 has 16 amino acids. The sample is drawn from a study of T-cell reconstitution after alpha-beta-depleted transplantation in children. This sample's TCRbeta library carried unique molecular identifier barcodes. Via MiXCR, TCRdb re-called the PCR reads, giving one row per CDR3 protein. Here the sample spans approximately 300,000 distinct CDR3 sequences, approximately 10% being singletons. The clonotype was recovered from a male patient aged 2-15 years who had a stem cell transplant for chronic granulomatous disease, so the T cells may come from the graft donor. The chain recombines TRBV18 with TRBJ1-1; a weak D match, TRBD1 (5 bases). Material: peripheral blood, obtained 180 days after TCRalphabeta/CD19-depleted stem cell transplant. This CDR3 is CASSPSVVRVRTEAFF. The CDR3 DNA is TGTGCCAGCTCACCATCCGTGGTCAGGGTTAGGACTGAAGCTTTCTTT. Supplemented by reference TRBV18 and TRBJ1-1, the full variable domain reads NAGVMQNPRHLVRRRGQEARLRCSPMKGHSHVYWYRQLPEEGLKFMVYLQKENIIDESGMPKERFSAEFPKEGPSILRIQQVVRGDSAAYFCASSPSVVRVRTEAFFGQGTRLTVV.